The rows below give T cell receptor beta chains drawn from one sample of a study of beta chain features in type 1 diabetes. Clones were read by immunoSEQ multiplex PCR, and TCRdb kept only the in-frame ones, dropping some. Of 500,000 to 650,000 clones listed, roughly an eighth are singletons. Input material: naive CD4+ T cells from blood. The receptors stem from a man aged 25 to 45 with type 1 diabetes. CDR3s leave out the opening cysteine and the closing phenylalanine or tryptophan.

v_call | cdr3_aa
TRBV19 | ASSIGQGFEYEQY
TRBV9 | ASSVDTGRNYGYT
TRBV5-1 | ASSLSDNEQF
TRBV5-4 | ASSPGRDGSYEQY
TRBV29-1 | SVAGTGGQETQY
TRBV9 | ASSVSQRNEQF
TRBV6-5 | ASRTRTGNVYGYT
TRBV5-4 | ASSLAGTPKREQY
TRBV5-4 | ASSLDQSGGRGETQY
TRBV5-4 | ASSLASGQANDEQY
TRBV29-1 | SVGLSYNEQF
TRBV6-4 | ASSDASGANVLT
TRBV6-5 | ASSQTHFSGNTIY
TRBV18 | ASSPGLEAINEQF
TRBV7-2 | ASSLAKTLADRTGELF
TRBV28 | ASRTGADDYSSYNEQF
TRBV2 | ASSETDGYT
TRBV11-3 | ASSLAGGGETQY
TRBV7-2 | ASSLGQARGYT
TRBV19 | ASLTGTSGANVLT
TRBV5-6 | ASSPDRAREETQY
TRBV7-2 | ASSLVTAYNEQF
TRBV5-3 | ARSLEDEQF
TRBV10-3 | AIGGNTDTQY
TRBV27 | ASSLSTDHQPQH
TRBV6-1 | ASSEPRQPTNEKLF
TRBV6-5 | ASSYSLAGSDTQY
TRBV7-3 | ASSLGGTNYGYT
TRBV5-6 | ASSFGQNYGYT
TRBV27 | ASWGRLTGELF
TRBV2 | ASRRTGVDEQF
TRBV4-2 | ASSQNGRINQPQH
TRBV2 | ASGRSNNEKLF
TRBV5-1 | ASSTPDAGANVLT